Below, 14 T cell receptor beta chains from the same sample are listed, as sequenced in a study of cytomegalovirus exposure and HLA in healthy donors (dated by TCRdb to about 2017). The library was obtained by the immunoSEQ multiplex PCR assay. A mixture of 60 forward primers for TCR Vbeta segments and 13 reverse primers for TCR Jbeta segments was used in the multiplex PCR. The immuneACCESS repertoire file appears here via TCRdb, limited to in-frame rearrangements. These files lack a portion of the clones; in checked studies, under half of the deficit traces to unresolved V genes, and the cause of the others is not known. The sample includes about 120,000 clones, with 75% observed a single time. The ten top clones hold just under 3% of the sample. Sequenced input: PBMCs. The source is a woman aged 40 to 50 in good health and CMV-seropositive.

Only a few counts were recorded for this clone. This sequence joins TRBV18 and TRBJ2-1; D might be TRBD2 (6 bases). The CDR3 totals 15 residues. The germline gives CDR1 KGHSH, CDR2 LQKENI. The germline V and J ends were trimmed by 3 bases and 4 bases, with 13 bases remaining between them. DNA for the CDR3: TGTGCCAGCTCACCGGAAGGACTACCATACAATGAGCAGTTCTTC. Translated: CASSPEGLPYNEQFF.

This sequence joins TRBV6-5 and TRBJ2-5; D perhaps matches TRBD1 (7 bases). The CDR3 has 16 residues. Trimming cost V 4 bases and J 5 bases, with 20 bases left between them. Germline loops: CDR1 MNHEY, CDR2 SVGAGI. As DNA, the CDR3 is TGTGCCAGCAGTTCCAGCAGCACCCCAGGGGGGGAGACCCAGTACTTC. Protein: CASSSSSTPGGETQYF.

V usage is TRBV2 and J usage is TRBJ2-1; D is ambiguous. V lost 3 bases and J 2 bases, leaving 11 bases between the germline ends. The CDR3 spans 15 residues. Germline CDR1 reads SNHLY; CDR2 reads FYNNEI. CDR3 coding DNA: TGTGCCAGCAGTGACGTTGCTAGGCCCTACAATGAGCAGTTCTTC. As protein: CASSDVARPYNEQFF.

This chain joins TRBV5-6 and TRBJ1-2; D is perhaps TRBD1 (6 bases). CDR1 and CDR2 from the germline V gene are SGHDT and YYEEEE. The V end lost 8 bases, the J end lost 6 bases, and 17 bases lay between the germline ends. This CDR3 spans 13 amino acids. CDR3 in DNA: TGTGCCAGTAACCTCCAGGGGATCGATGGCTACACCTTC. Translation gives CASNLQGIDGYTF.

The chain couples TRBV18 to TRBJ1-2; 10 bases agree with TRBD1. This CDR3 has 16 amino acids. From germline, CDR1 is KGHSH and CDR2 LQKENI. V lost 2 bases to trimming and J lost 8 bases; unmatched junction nucleotides: 11. The CDR3 region has the DNA TGTGCCAGCTCACCAATAAGTGACAGGGGGCTTTACGGCTACACCTTC. This translates into CASSPISDRGLYGYTF.

This chain links TRBV6-4 with TRBJ2-1, with 10 bases fitting TRBD2. The CDR3 spans 16 residues. J lost 5 bases, V lost 4 bases, and 8 bases had no gene match. The germline gives CDR1 MRHNA, CDR2 SNTAGT. This CDR3 reads CASSGGSGGDHNEQFF. The CDR3 region has the DNA TGTGCCAGCAGTGGGGGAAGCGGGGGGGATCACAATGAGCAGTTCTTC.

The chain combines TRBV2 with TRBJ1-1; D gene ambiguous. CDR3 length: 15 residues. Germline CDR1 reads SNHLY; CDR2 reads FYNNEI. Trimming removed 5 bases at V and 1 base at J, with 14 bases between. As DNA, the CDR3 is TGTGCCAGCAGTCTTTTTAACACCCCGAACACTGAAGCTTTCTTT. As protein: CASSLFNTPNTEAFF.

The chain carries TRBV5-4 and TRBJ2-4; possible D gene TRBD2, 5 bases. Trimming took 1 base from V and 3 from J, leaving 8 bases between them. This CDR3 has 14 residues. Per germline, CDR1 SGHNT and CDR2 YYREEE (reference sequence). The CDR3: CASSLLGDKNIQYF. The CDR3 DNA reads as TGTGCCAGCAGCTTGCTCGGGGACAAAAACATTCAGTACTTC.

This clone was detected only a few times. The rearrangement uses TRBV14 and TRBJ2-3; D may be TRBD1 (6 bases). CDR3 length: 17 amino acids. V lost 3 bases to trimming and J lost 0 bases, with 16 bases between them. Germline lookup yields CDR1 SGHDN and CDR2 FVKESK. CDR3 in amino acids: CASSQRPDSISTDTQYF. The CDR3 coding sequence is TGTGCCAGCAGCCAGCGACCGGACAGTATTAGCACAGATACGCAGTATTTT.

V gene TRBV6-4 combines with J gene TRBJ2-1, with 10 bases aligning to TRBD2. There are 15 residues in the CDR3. Germline V lookup: CDR1 MRHNA, CDR2 SNTAGT. Germline trimming cut 7 bases from V and 8 bases from J; bases unmatched to any gene: 11. The CDR3 loop is CASKLFPGTSDEQFF. CDR3 DNA sequence: TGTGCCAGCAAGCTCTTTCCCGGGACTAGCGATGAGCAGTTCTTC.

This chain connects TRBV5-1 to TRBJ1-1, with D perhaps TRBD1 (6 bases). Germline V lookup: CDR1 SGHRS, CDR2 YFSETQ. The CDR3 totals 16 residues. Trimming removed 3 bases from V and 0 bases from J, with 15 bases in between. CDR3 loop: CASSSDRRLMNTEAFF. In nucleotides, the CDR3 is TGCGCCAGCAGCTCAGACAGGCGCCTAATGAACACTGAAGCTTTCTTT.

The chain joins TRBV5-6 to TRBJ2-7; 8 nucleotides agree with TRBD2. The V gene's germline CDR1 is SGHDT and CDR2 YYEEEE. CDR3 length: 14 residues. With 3 bases clipped from V and 1 base from J, the junction kept 3 bases outside the gene matches. CDR3 sequence reads: CASSSGGRSYEQYF. As DNA, the CDR3 is TGTGCCAGCAGCTCTGGCGGGAGGTCCTACGAGCAGTACTTC.

V is TRBV7-9 and J is TRBJ1-1, with 7 bases fitting TRBD1. The CDR3 has 13 residues. V was pared by 6 bases and J by 5 bases, with 6 bases of the junction left unmatched. Germline V CDR1 and CDR2: SEHNR, FQNEAQ (reference sequence). CDR3 region: CASRQGDGTEAFF. The CDR3 DNA sequence: TGTGCCAGCAGGCAGGGGGATGGGACTGAAGCTTTCTTT.

The chain combines TRBV9 with TRBJ2-2; TRBD2 is a possible D gene (5 bases). The CDR3 consists of 15 residues. Trimming shortened V by 4 bases and J by 2 bases, and 12 bases separated the two germline ends. The germline gives CDR1 SGDLS, CDR2 YYNGEE. The CDR3 region is CASSLRTGNTGELFF. Here the CDR3 DNA reads TGTGCCAGCAGCTTAAGGACGGGAAACACCGGGGAGCTGTTTTTT.